Listed below are T cell receptor beta chains from one sample, sequenced in a study. Via MiXCR, TCRdb re-called the RT-PCR reads, giving one row per CDR3 protein. The repertoire has about 680,000 distinct CDR3 sequences, approximately 14% of them found once; the top ten carry roughly 3.6%. Sequencing input: memory CD4+ T cells from blood. These receptors all come from a female donor in good health, serving as a healthy control. Each CDR3 is given with its conserved first and last residue. D genes are given only for firm matches. Clone size is given for some rows only: seen once, a few or many times, or a class if the clone is expanded.

D gene: .
clone size: .
V gene: TRBV2
J gene: TRBJ2-7
CDR3 length: 13
CDR3 protein: CASRRDGNYEQYF
CDR3 DNA: TGTGCCAGCCGCCGGGACGGAAACTACGAGCAGTACTTC

D gene: TRBD2
clone size: .
V gene: TRBV5-1
J gene: TRBJ2-1
CDR3 length: 16
CDR3 protein: CASSLDGRGDKDEQFF
CDR3 DNA: TGCGCCAGCAGCTTGGACGGGCGGGGGGACAAGGATGAGCAGTTCTTC

D gene: .
clone size: few
V gene: TRBV3-2
J gene: TRBJ2-3
CDR3 length: 10
CDR3 protein: CASSRRRQYF
CDR3 DNA: TGTGCCAGCAGCCGGCGAAGGCAGTATTTT

D gene: .
clone size: .
V gene: TRBV4-1
J gene: TRBJ2-7
CDR3 length: 16
CDR3 protein: CASSQDSAGTSYEQYF
CDR3 DNA: TGCGCCAGCAGCCAAGATTCGGCGGGAACCTCCTACGAGCAGTACTTC

D gene: TRBD1
clone size: many
V gene: TRBV5-6
J gene: TRBJ1-3
CDR3 length: 14
CDR3 protein: CASSRTGSGNTIYF
CDR3 DNA: TGTGCCAGCAGCCGGACAGGGTCTGGAAACACCATATATTTT

D gene: .
clone size: few
V gene: TRBV2
J gene: TRBJ1-2
CDR3 length: 14
CDR3 protein: CASSEGNSNYGYTF
CDR3 DNA: TGTGCCAGCAGTGAGGGGAATTCTAACTATGGCTACACCTTC

D gene: .
clone size: .
V gene: TRBV6-2/TRBV6-3
J gene: TRBJ1-5
CDR3 length: 12
CDR3 protein: CASSYSEGWRHF
CDR3 DNA: TGTGCCAGCAGTTACTCTGAGGGCTGGAGGCATTTT

D gene: .
clone size: few
V gene: TRBV7-3
J gene: TRBJ1-6
CDR3 length: 18
CDR3 protein: CASSLTGQGKSYNSPLHF
CDR3 DNA: TGTGCCAGCAGCTTAACTGGCCAGGGGAAGTCCTATAATTCACCCCTCCACTTT

D gene: .
clone size: .
V gene: TRBV3-1
J gene: TRBJ1-3
CDR3 length: 14
CDR3 protein: CASSQRGSGNTIYF
CDR3 DNA: TGTGCCAGCAGCCAGCGGGGCTCTGGAAACACCATATATTTT

D gene: .
clone size: .
V gene: TRBV20-1
J gene: TRBJ1-1
CDR3 length: 14
CDR3 protein: CSAFERGLASEAFF
CDR3 DNA: TGCAGTGCTTTCGAACGGGGGCTGGCATCTGAAGCTTTCTTT

D gene: TRBD1
clone size: many
V gene: TRBV4-3
J gene: TRBJ1-2
CDR3 length: 15
CDR3 protein: CASSQVGQGNYGYTF
CDR3 DNA: TGCGCCAGCAGCCAAGTGGGACAGGGTAACTATGGCTACACCTTC

D gene: TRBD1
clone size: .
V gene: TRBV24-1
J gene: TRBJ1-2
CDR3 length: 15
CDR3 protein: CATSDLGQNYYGYTF
CDR3 DNA: TGTGCCACCAGTGACCTGGGACAGAACTACTATGGCTACACCTTC

D gene: TRBD1
clone size: .
V gene: TRBV4-3
J gene: TRBJ1-2
CDR3 length: 16
CDR3 protein: CASSPQAQGVPYGYTF
CDR3 DNA: TGCGCCAGCAGCCCCCAGGCACAGGGGGTCCCCTATGGCTACACCTTC

D gene: .
clone size: few
V gene: TRBV4-3
J gene: TRBJ1-4
CDR3 length: 16
CDR3 protein: CASSQEPTGGGEKLFF
CDR3 DNA: TGCGCCAGCAGCCAAGAGCCTACCGGGGGGGGTGAAAAACTGTTTTTT

D gene: .
clone size: .
V gene: TRBV27
J gene: TRBJ1-1
CDR3 length: 14
CDR3 protein: CASRAGHTNTEAFF
CDR3 DNA: TGTGCCAGCCGTGCAGGACATACGAACACTGAAGCTTTCTTT

D gene: TRBD1
clone size: .
V gene: TRBV7-9
J gene: TRBJ1-5
CDR3 length: 16
CDR3 protein: CASSLGTQTGLQPQHF
CDR3 DNA: TGTGCCAGCAGCTTAGGCACACAGACAGGGCTTCAGCCCCAGCATTTT

D gene: TRBD1
clone size: few
V gene: TRBV7-2
J gene: TRBJ1-1
CDR3 length: 22
CDR3 protein: CASSHGGPDRYPPNPMNTEAFF
CDR3 DNA: TGTGCCAGCAGCCATGGGGGACCGGACAGGTATCCTCCTAATCCAATGAACACTGAAGCTTTCTTT

D gene: TRBD1
clone size: few
V gene: TRBV20-1
J gene: TRBJ2-2
CDR3 length: 16
CDR3 protein: CSARHRGRANTGELFF
CDR3 DNA: TGCAGTGCTAGACACAGGGGGCGAGCGAACACCGGGGAGCTGTTTTTT

D gene: .
clone size: .
V gene: TRBV7-3
J gene: TRBJ2-5
CDR3 length: 14
CDR3 protein: CASSFDPSGETQYF
CDR3 DNA: TGTGCCAGCAGCTTCGATCCCTCCGGAGAGACCCAGTACTTC

D gene: .
clone size: .
V gene: TRBV6-1
J gene: TRBJ2-4
CDR3 length: 14
CDR3 protein: CASMESLAKNIQYF
CDR3 DNA: TGTGCCAGCATGGAGAGTTTAGCCAAAAACATTCAGTACTTC

D gene: TRBD2
clone size: many
V gene: TRBV20-1
J gene: TRBJ2-5
CDR3 length: 13
CDR3 protein: CSAPAGSQETQYF
CDR3 DNA: TGCAGTGCGCCAGCGGGATCCCAAGAGACCCAGTACTTC

D gene: .
clone size: .
V gene: TRBV9
J gene: TRBJ1-2
CDR3 length: 14
CDR3 protein: CASSVDPGGGGYTF
CDR3 DNA: TGTGCCAGCAGCGTAGATCCCGGGGGCGGTGGCTACACCTTC